This TCR beta chain appears in the sequencing data of a study of regulatory T cells in long-lasting Graves disease. Germline V CDR1 and CDR2: SGDLS, YYNGEE. The CDR3 length is 16 residues. Of note for this clonotype: A much larger clone differs from this one at a single base, so this may be a read error.

Time point denoted: newly diagnosed GD, antithyroid drugs for less than 3 months. Making the TCR library involved RNA that had been extracted from PBMCs. Assembly of TCR beta libraries relied on iRepertoire HTBI primers together with Arm-PCR of CDR3 regions. One entry per CDR3 protein results from TCRdb running MiXCR on the multiplex PCR reads. The sample lists some 350,000 distinct CDR3 sequences; roughly 16% were seen once. A further study also used this sample, focusing on T cells in Graves' hyperthyroidism and ophthalmopathy. That source reports: Before onset, by a median of approximately 6.8 months, the model predicted ophthalmopathy.

The V gene is TRBV9, the J gene TRBJ1-1; possible D gene TRBD1, 5 bases. The clonotype originates from a woman aged 18-29 years with Graves disease. The specimen comprised peripheral blood mononuclear cells (PBMCs), sampled at new diagnosis, from a patient treated with antithyroid drugs. The chain's CDR3 is CASGVAVSGGNTEAFF. The CDR3 DNA sequence: TGTGCCAGCGGCGTAGCAGTCAGCGGGGGAAACACTGAAGCTTTCTTT. The full variable domain, its missing parts supplied by reference TRBV9 and TRBJ1-1, is DSGVTQTPKHLITATGQRVTLRCSPRSGDLSVYWYQQSLDQGLQFLIQYYNGEERAKGNILERFSAQQFPDLHSELNLSSLELGDSALYFCASGVAVSGGNTEAFFGQGTRLTVV.